This T cell receptor (beta chain) was profiled in a study of blood T cell repertoires in COVID-19. On the study more broadly: The analysed material was cDNA or gDNA that came from T cells, B-cell-depleted T cells, or PBMCs.

CDR3 length: 14 residues. V lost 9 bases to trimming and J lost 2 bases, with 14 bases between them. The germline V gene encodes CDR1 MDHEN and CDR2 SYDVKM. Assay used: immunoSEQ multiplex PCR; TCRdb lists only in-frame clones, some missing. This table holds approximately 270,000 clones, around 85% found once. Sample: peripheral blood. The chain carries TRBV28 and TRBJ1-3; no clear D gene. The receptor was derived from a human donor with COVID-19, enrolled during active disease. The donor label of this sample is uncertain. The CDR3 region is CASFEAVTGNTIYF. In DNA, the CDR3 is TGTGCCAGTTTCGAGGCCGTGACTGGAAACACCATATATTTT.